The T cell receptor beta chain described here comes from a study of blood T cell repertoires in COVID-19. Sequencing was performed with immunoSEQ multiplex PCR; in TCRdb, only in-frame clones are kept and a portion is missing. Found here are 80,000 to 90,000 clones, 79% of them singletons; the top ten hold around 11%. This clone was counted once. This TCR came from a man aged 70 or older with acute or convalescent COVID-19. The sequenced sample was peripheral blood.

The CDR3 DNA sequence: TGCGCCAGCATCCCGACAGGGGGAGGGGATGAGCAGTTCTTC. This gives the protein CASIPTGGGDEQFF. The chain carries TRBV5-1 and TRBJ2-1, with TRBD1 matching over 9 bases. This CDR3 contains 14 residues. Trimming at V came to 6 bases and at J to 8 bases, leaving 9 bases not matched to a gene. The germline V gene has CDR1 SGHRS and CDR2 YFSETQ.